This passage covers 27 T cell receptor beta chains from one sample sequenced in a study of CD8 T cells in Susac syndrome. Reverse transcription of roughly 0.5 to 1 ug RNA was performed with random hexamers. Via MiXCR, TCRdb re-called the immunoSEQ multiplex PCR reads, giving one row per CDR3 protein. Of approximately 180,000 distinct CDR3 sequences listed, around 95% were seen once; the top ten hold approximately 0.1%. The sequencing input was CD4+ T cells from PBMCs. The receptors originated from a human donor with multiple sclerosis.

J is TRBJ2-1 and V is TRBV6-5; D perhaps matches TRBD1 (6 bases). V lost 5 bases to trimming and J lost 5 bases, with 16 bases between them. The CDR3 consists of 15 residues. In germline, CDR1 is MNHEY, CDR2 SVGAGI. The DNA for the CDR3 is TGTGCCAGCAGTAAGCCGGGACACCCTAACAATGAGCAGTTCTTC. This gives the protein CASSKPGHPNNEQFF.

The V call is TRBV7-2, the J call TRBJ1-5; tentatively, D is TRBD1 (5 bases). Deletions cut 1 base from V and 5 bases from J, with 12 bases between. CDR3 length: 15 amino acids. CDR1 SGHTA and CDR2 FQGNSA come from the germline V gene. CDR3 bases: TGTGCCAGCAGCTTAGAAGGCAGGGCTTATCAGCCCCAGCATTTT. It is translated as CASSLEGRAYQPQHF.

The chain couples TRBV29-1 to TRBJ1-2; D gene ambiguous. CDR1 SQVTM and CDR2 ANQGSEA come from the germline V gene. CDR3 length: 14 amino acids. Trimming removed 7 bases at V and 3 bases at J, with 18 bases between. The CDR3 sequence: CSAADAEIHYGYTF. As DNA, the CDR3 is TGCAGCGCTGCTGATGCGGAGATCCACTATGGCTACACCTTC.

The chain recombines TRBV3-1 with TRBJ2-7, with D possibly matching TRBD1 (5 bases). The CDR3 length is 14 residues. V dropped 1 base and J dropped 6 bases, with 13 bases sitting between them. In germline, CDR1 is LGHDT, CDR2 YNNKEL (reference sequence). The CDR3 loop reads CASSQVFRVREQYF. Written as DNA, the CDR3 is TGTGCCAGCAGCCAAGTATTCAGGGTTCGCGAGCAGTACTTC.

The chain joins TRBV18 to TRBJ1-2; D call uncertain. CDR1 is KGHSH, CDR2 LQKENI, per germline. Trimming pared 0 bases from V and 6 bases from J, leaving 8 bases between. The CDR3 is 13 amino acids. DNA for the CDR3: TGTGCCAGCTCACCACCGACCCGTGATGGCTACACCTTC. Protein product: CASSPPTRDGYTF.

This chain connects TRBV24-1 to TRBJ2-3, with D uncertain. The CDR3 loop spans 10 amino acids. V was clipped by 12 bases and J by 2 bases, with 5 bases between them. Germline CDR1 reads KGHDR; CDR2 reads SFDVKD. The CDR3 region is CASHTDTQYF. As DNA, the CDR3 is TGTGCCTCCCACACAGATACGCAGTATTTT.

The chain combines TRBV29-1 with TRBJ2-4, with D possibly being TRBD1 (6 bases). CDR3 length: 13 residues. Germline V gene sequence: CDR1 SQVTM, CDR2 ANQGSEA. Trimming stripped 6 bases from V and 0 bases from J, with 9 bases between. The CDR3 loop is CSVRGLAKNIQYF. The CDR3 DNA reads as TGCAGCGTCAGGGGATTAGCCAAAAACATTCAGTACTTC.

This clonotype was found once. The chain joins TRBV3-1 to TRBJ1-2; 9 nucleotides align to TRBD1. Germline CDR1 is LGHDT and CDR2 is YNNKEL (reference sequence). J lost 6 bases, V lost 5 bases, and 4 bases had no gene match. CDR3 size: 13 residues. Written as DNA, the CDR3 is TGTGCCAGCAGCGGGGGGACAGGGAATGGCTACACCTTC. Its translation: CASSGGTGNGYTF.

The chain carries TRBV25-1 and TRBJ2-1; D is perhaps TRBD1 (5 bases). V was shortened by 4 bases and J by 5 bases, with 15 bases between the two germline ends. CDR1 and CDR2 from the germline V gene are MGHDK and SYGVNS. This CDR3 is 15 amino acids long. CDR3 DNA: TGTGCCAGCAGTGGGCTAGGGGCAGGGAACAATGAGCAGTTCTTC. It is translated as CASSGLGAGNNEQFF.

The gene calls are TRBV7-8 and TRBJ2-6; the match to TRBD1 covers 8 bases. The CDR3 runs 18 residues. Germline CDR1 and CDR2: SGHVS and FQNEAQ. Unmatched junction bases numbered 10, after V lost 6 bases and J lost 0 bases. CDR3 sequence (DNA): TGTGCCAGCAGTTACTACAGGGGGATTGGCTCTGGGGCCAACGTCCTGACTTTC. Translated: CASSYYRGIGSGANVLTF.

The chain couples TRBV30 to TRBJ2-2; no firm D call. CDR3 length: 12 amino acids. The germline V gene has CDR1 GTSNPN and CDR2 SVGIG (reference sequence). V shed 4 bases and J shed 1 base, with 4 bases lying between them. This CDR3 reads CAWNMNTGELFF. DNA for the CDR3: TGTGCCTGGAACATGAACACCGGGGAGCTGTTTTTT.

The V gene is TRBV29-1, the J gene TRBJ2-1, with 11 bases lining up with TRBD1. Germline CDR1 SQVTM, CDR2 ANQGSEA. The CDR3 totals 15 residues. The V segment lost 6 bases and the J segment 3 bases; nucleotides outside the gene matches: 7. This CDR3 reads CSVAGTGGLYNEQFF. In nucleotides, the CDR3 is TGCAGCGTGGCCGGGACAGGGGGACTCTACAATGAGCAGTTCTTC.

The rearrangement joins TRBV3-1 to TRBJ2-7; TRBD1 matches at 9 bases. Looked up from germline, CDR1 is LGHDT and CDR2 is YNNKEL (reference sequence). V trimming: 5 bases; J trimming: 2 bases; junction bases outside the gene matches: 7. This CDR3 has 15 amino acids. The CDR3 DNA is TGTGCCAGCAGCGCCCGGGACAGGGACCCCTACGAGCAGTACTTC. As protein: CASSARDRDPYEQYF.

This clonotype was picked up one time. The V and J genes are TRBV5-4 and TRBJ1-1; no reliable D call. CDR1 and CDR2 from the germline V gene are SGHNT and YYREEE (reference sequence). V lost 1 base and J 2 bases, leaving 3 bases between the germline ends. This CDR3 contains 12 residues. CDR3 residues: CASSLYNTEAFF. The DNA for the CDR3 is TGTGCCAGCAGCTTGTACAACACTGAAGCTTTCTTT.

The count of this clonotype is one. V usage is TRBV10-2 and J usage is TRBJ2-1, with 8 positions matching TRBD1. The CDR3 contains 16 residues. Germline-derived CDR1 and CDR2 are WSHSY and SAAADI. The trim removed 8 bases at V and 0 bases at J, leaving 9 bases unmatched. CDR3 sequence (DNA): TGCGCCAGCGGGAACAGGGGGGCCAGCTCCTACAATGAGCAGTTCTTC. As protein: CASGNRGASSYNEQFF.

This clonotype appeared a few times. J is TRBJ2-1 and V is TRBV29-1; D unclear. V lost 4 bases, J lost 2 bases, and 9 bases lay in between. CDR3 size: 13 residues. Looked up from germline, CDR1 is SQVTM and CDR2 is ANQGSEA. CDR3 sequence reads: CSVGLPPYNEQFF. For the CDR3, the DNA is TGCAGCGTTGGCCTCCCCCCCTACAATGAGCAGTTCTTC.

A single count supports this clonotype. The chain combines TRBV11-2 with TRBJ2-5, with 8 bases matching TRBD2. In germline, CDR1 is SGHAT, CDR2 FQNNGV. The CDR3 spans 16 residues. After removal of 3 bases from V and 5 bases from J, the junction contained 11 bases not matched to a gene. The CDR3 DNA sequence: TGTGCCAGCAGCTTTTCCAGCGGGGGCCGGGGGGAGACCCAGTACTTC. The encoded protein is CASSFSSGGRGETQYF.

The chain carries TRBV6-5 and TRBJ2-1; 12 nucleotides agree with TRBD2. Trimming at V came to 5 bases and at J to 5 bases, leaving 13 bases not matched to a gene. The germline V gene has CDR1 MNHEY and CDR2 SVGAGI. This CDR3 contains 18 residues. CDR3 protein: CASSHRTSGVGIDNEQFF. The CDR3 nucleotides are TGTGCCAGCAGTCACCGGACTAGCGGGGTCGGGATCGACAATGAGCAGTTCTTC.

The rearrangement uses TRBV20-1 and TRBJ2-7; tentative D call: TRBD2 (6 bases). Trimming pared 1 base from V and 2 bases from J, leaving 15 bases between. Germline values: CDR1 DFQATT, CDR2 SNEGSKA (reference sequence). This CDR3 spans 15 amino acids. CDR3: CSARAGTWGAYEQYF. The CDR3 nucleotides are TGCAGTGCTAGAGCCGGGACCTGGGGGGCCTACGAGCAGTACTTC.

With regard to this clonotype: A read error may produce the germline difference seen at one junction end. V and J are TRBV2 and TRBJ2-1; D is undetermined. The CDR3 has 11 residues. Germline CDR1 reads SNHLY; CDR2 reads FYNNEI. The DNA of the CDR3 is TGTGCCAGCAGTGTGGCGCCTAGAGTCTGCTTC. Translated: CASSVAPRVCF.

The J gene is TRBJ1-4, the V gene TRBV18; 7 nucleotides line up with TRBD1. The V gene end was trimmed by 4 bases and the J gene end by 7 bases; junction bases not matched to a gene: 3. CDR3 length: 13 residues. CDR1 and CDR2 from the germline V gene are KGHSH and LQKENI. The CDR3 nucleotides read TGTGCCAGCTCACTCGGGACAGTTGAAAAACTGTTTTTT. Its translation: CASSLGTVEKLFF.

This chain joins TRBV30 and TRBJ2-7, with 10 bases aligning to TRBD1. Germline lookup yields CDR1 GTSNPN and CDR2 SVGIG (reference sequence). V shed 3 bases and J 3 bases; nucleotides not matched to a gene: 2. There are 13 residues in the CDR3. As DNA, the CDR3 is TGTGCCTGGAGGGGACAGGGGAGCTACGAGCAGTACTTC. Translation gives CAWRGQGSYEQYF.

This sequence joins TRBV7-9 and TRBJ2-3; 9 bases are shared with TRBD2. V lost 5 bases and J lost 4; bases outside the gene matches: 16. The CDR3 is made up of 18 amino acids. CDR1 and CDR2 (germline): SEHNR, FQNEAQ (reference sequence). The DNA of the CDR3 is TGTGCCAGCAGCCCGAGTGGCGGGGGGGCCGAGGACTCAGATACGCAGTATTTT. It translates to CASSPSGGGAEDSDTQYF.

The V call is TRBV20-1, the J call TRBJ1-4, with no clear D. The CDR3 totals 13 residues. Trimming pared 6 bases from V and 8 bases from J, leaving 16 bases between. Germline assignment: CDR1 DFQATT and CDR2 SNEGSKA (reference sequence). The CDR3 sequence is CSAASLDGEKLFF. The CDR3 DNA follows: TGCAGTGCCGCTAGCCTGGATGGCGAAAAACTGTTTTTT.

This chain joins TRBV5-1 and TRBJ2-1; D might be TRBD2 (5 bases). Deletions cut 6 bases from V and 0 bases from J, with 10 bases between. The CDR3 is made up of 14 amino acids. Germline CDR1 and CDR2: SGHRS and YFSETQ. The CDR3 region has the DNA TGCGCCAGCAACGAGGGTGACTCCTACAATGAGCAGTTCTTC. Translating it yields CASNEGDSYNEQFF.

V gene TRBV24-1 combines with J gene TRBJ2-5, with D perhaps being TRBD1 or TRBD2 (5 bases each). Trimming pared 4 bases from V and 5 bases from J, leaving 16 bases between. Germline V gene lookup returns CDR1 KGHDR and CDR2 SFDVKD. This CDR3 has 15 amino acids. The DNA of the CDR3 is TGTGCCACCAGTGACCCCGCTTGGGGGTTGGAGACCCAGTACTTC. Translating gives CATSDPAWGLETQYF.

This chain joins TRBV9 and TRBJ2-1, with D perhaps given as TRBD1 or TRBD2 (6 bases each). Germline lookup yields CDR1 SGDLS and CDR2 YYNGEE. The CDR3 contains 15 residues. V dropped 0 bases and J dropped 1 base, with 8 bases sitting between them. The CDR3 region is CASSVGGGSYNEQFF. In DNA, the CDR3 is TGTGCCAGCAGCGTAGGAGGGGGGTCCTACAATGAGCAGTTCTTC. Combining the CDR3 with reference TRBV9 and TRBJ2-1 gives the whole variable domain DSGVTQTPKHLITATGQRVTLRCSPRSGDLSVYWYQQSLDQGLQFLIQYYNGEERAKGNILERFSAQQFPDLHSELNLSSLELGDSALYFCASSVGGGSYNEQFFGPGTRLTVL.